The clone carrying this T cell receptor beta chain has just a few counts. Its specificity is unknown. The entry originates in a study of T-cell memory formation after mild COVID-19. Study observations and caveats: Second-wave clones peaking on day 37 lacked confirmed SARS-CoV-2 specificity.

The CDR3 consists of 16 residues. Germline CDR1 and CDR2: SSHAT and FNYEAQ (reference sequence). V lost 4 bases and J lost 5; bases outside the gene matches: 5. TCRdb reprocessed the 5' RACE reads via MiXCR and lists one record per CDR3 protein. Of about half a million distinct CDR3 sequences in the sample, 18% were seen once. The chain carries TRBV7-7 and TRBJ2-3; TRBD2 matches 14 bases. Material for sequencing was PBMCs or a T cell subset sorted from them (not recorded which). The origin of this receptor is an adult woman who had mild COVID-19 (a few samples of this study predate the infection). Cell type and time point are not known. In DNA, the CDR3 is TGTGCCAGCAGCTCCGGACTAGCGGGGGGCAGAGATACGCAGTATTTT. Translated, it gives CASSSGLAGGRDTQYF.